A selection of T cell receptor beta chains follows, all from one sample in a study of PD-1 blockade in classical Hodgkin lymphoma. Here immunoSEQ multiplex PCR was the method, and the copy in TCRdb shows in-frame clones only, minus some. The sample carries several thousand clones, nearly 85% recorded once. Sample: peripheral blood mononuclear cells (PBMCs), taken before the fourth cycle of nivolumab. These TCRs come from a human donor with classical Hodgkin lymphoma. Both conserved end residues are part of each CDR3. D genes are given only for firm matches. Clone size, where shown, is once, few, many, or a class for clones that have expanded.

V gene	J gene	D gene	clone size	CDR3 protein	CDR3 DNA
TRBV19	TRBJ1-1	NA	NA	CASSIPALGSNTEAFF	TGTGCCAGTAGTATTCCCGCTTTGGGATCGAACACTGAAGCTTTCTTT
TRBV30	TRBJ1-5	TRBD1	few	CAWSADRGSNQPQHF	TGTGCCTGGAGTGCTGACAGGGGAAGCAATCAGCCCCAGCATTTT
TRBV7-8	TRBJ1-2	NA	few	CASSLNGALAYGYTF	TGTGCCAGCAGCTTAAATGGGGCCCTGGCCTATGGCTACACCTTC
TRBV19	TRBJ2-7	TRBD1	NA	CASRRGQESSYEQYF	TGTGCCAGTAGAAGAGGACAGGAGAGCTCCTACGAGCAGTACTTC
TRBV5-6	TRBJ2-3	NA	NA	CASSLGLGPPDTQYF	TGTGCCAGCAGCTTGGGACTAGGTCCCCCAGATACGCAGTATTTT
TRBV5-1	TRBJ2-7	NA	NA	CASSPAGQGANEQYF	TGCGCCAGCAGTCCGGCGGGGCAGGGAGCAAACGAGCAGTACTTC
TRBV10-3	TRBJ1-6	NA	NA	CAISEDRLSIGPLHF	TGTGCCATCAGTGAGGACAGGCTTTCAATTGGACCCCTCCACTTT
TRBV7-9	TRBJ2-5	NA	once	CASSRAGGWQETQYF	TGTGCCAGCAGCCGTGCCGGGGGCTGGCAAGAGACCCAGTACTTC
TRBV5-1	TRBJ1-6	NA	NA	CASSLAYGALHF	TGCGCCAGCAGCTTGGCCTACGGGGCCCTCCACTTT
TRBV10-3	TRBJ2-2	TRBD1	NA	CAIKGQGTTGELFF	TGTGCCATCAAGGGACAGGGCACCACCGGGGAGCTGTTTTTT
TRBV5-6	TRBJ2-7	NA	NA	CASSLGWGSVGYEQYF	TGTGCCAGCAGCTTAGGTTGGGGGAGCGTGGGCTACGAGCAGTACTTC
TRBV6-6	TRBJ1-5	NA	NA	CASRKGVSNQPQHF	TGTGCCAGCAGGAAGGGGGTGAGCAATCAGCCCCAGCATTTT
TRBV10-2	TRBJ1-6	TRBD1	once	CASEVGTGGGSSYNSPLHF	TGCGCCAGTGAGGTAGGGACAGGGGGGGGCTCCTCCTATAATTCACCCCTCCACTTT
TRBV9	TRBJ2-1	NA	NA	CASSVGATSFNNEQFF	TGTGCCAGCAGCGTAGGTGCGACTAGTTTCAACAATGAGCAGTTCTTC
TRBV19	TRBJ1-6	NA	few	CASSKTDSPLHF	TGTGCCAGTAGTAAGACAGATTCACCCCTCCACTTT
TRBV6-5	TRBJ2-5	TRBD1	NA	CASRQTGGVWETQYF	TGTGCCAGCAGACAGACAGGGGGCGTCTGGGAGACCCAGTACTTC
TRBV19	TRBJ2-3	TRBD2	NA	CASSIGSPGGTQYF	TGTGCCAGTAGTATTGGTAGCCCGGGAGGTACGCAGTATTTT
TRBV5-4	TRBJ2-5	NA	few	CASSNTPKSETQYF	TGTGCCAGCAGCAATACGCCAAAGTCGGAGACCCAGTACTTC
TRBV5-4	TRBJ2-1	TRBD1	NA	CASSPGTGVTYNEQFF	TGTGCCAGCAGCCCCGGGACAGGGGTGACCTACAATGAGCAGTTCTTC
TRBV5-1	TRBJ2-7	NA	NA	CASSLVSGKAYEQYF	TGCGCCAGCAGCTTGGTATCAGGGAAAGCCTACGAGCAGTACTTC
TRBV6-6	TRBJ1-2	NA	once	CASSSQGGLKGYTF	TGTGCCAGCAGCTCCCAGGGAGGGTTGAAAGGCTACACCTTC
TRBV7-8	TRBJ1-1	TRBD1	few	CASSLGTGLNTEAFF	TGTGCCAGCAGCTTAGGGACAGGTTTGAACACTGAAGCTTTCTTT
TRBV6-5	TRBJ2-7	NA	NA	CASSYSRVGEQYF	TGTGCCAGCAGTTACTCGAGGGTCGGCGAGCAGTACTTC
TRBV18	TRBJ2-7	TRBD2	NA	CASSPTSGPYEQYF	TGTGCCAGCTCACCAACTAGCGGGCCCTACGAGCAGTACTTC
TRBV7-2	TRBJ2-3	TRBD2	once	CASSLMTSGDTQYF	TGTGCCAGCAGCTTAATGACTAGCGGGGATACGCAGTATTTT
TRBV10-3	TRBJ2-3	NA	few	CATQITDTQYF	TGTGCCACCCAAATTACAGATACGCAGTATTTT
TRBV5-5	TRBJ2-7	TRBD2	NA	CASSTGTSSYEQYF	TGTGCCAGCAGCACCGGGACTAGCTCCTACGAGCAGTACTTC
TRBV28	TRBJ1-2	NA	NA	CASRLPGAPTNYGYTF	TGTGCCAGCAGACTGCCTGGGGCACCAACTAACTATGGCTACACCTTC
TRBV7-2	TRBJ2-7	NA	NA	CASSLAEISYEQYF	TGTGCCAGCAGCTTAGCGGAGATCTCCTACGAGCAGTACTTC
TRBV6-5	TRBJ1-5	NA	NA	CASSYSGIRQPQHF	TGTGCCAGCAGTTACTCGGGGATTCGTCAGCCCCAGCATTTT
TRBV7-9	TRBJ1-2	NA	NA	CASSLNGALAYGYTF	TGTGCCAGCAGCTTAAATGGGGCCCTGGCCTATGGCTACACCTTC
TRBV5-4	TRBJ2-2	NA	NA	CASSLQAGELFF	TGTGCCAGCAGCCTCCAGGCCGGGGAGCTGTTTTTT
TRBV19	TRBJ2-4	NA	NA	CASSSSGGKNIQYF	TGTGCCAGTAGTAGCTCCGGGGGCAAAAACATTCAGTACTTC
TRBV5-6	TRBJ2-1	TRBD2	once	CASSTLGSGDLNNEQFF	TGTGCCAGCAGCACCCTGGGCAGCGGGGACCTCAACAATGAGCAGTTCTTC
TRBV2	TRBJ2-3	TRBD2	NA	CASSLRGGSADTQYF	TGTGCCAGCAGTCTACGGGGGGGAAGCGCAGATACGCAGTATTTT
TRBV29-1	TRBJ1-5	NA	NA	CSVVIWEGQPQHF	TGCAGCGTCGTAATCTGGGAGGGTCAGCCCCAGCATTTT
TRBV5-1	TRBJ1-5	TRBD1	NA	CASSFGQGQPQHF	TGCGCCAGCAGCTTCGGACAGGGACAGCCCCAGCATTTT
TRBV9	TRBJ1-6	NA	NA	CASSVGQNNSPLHF	TGTGCCAGCAGCGTAGGACAGAATAATTCACCCCTCCACTTT
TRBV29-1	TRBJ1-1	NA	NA	CSVEPRLTGEAFF	TGCAGCGTTGAACCGAGACTTACGGGTGAAGCTTTCTTT
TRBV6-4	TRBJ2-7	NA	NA	CASSDPWDLEQYF	TGTGCCAGCAGTGACCCCTGGGACCTCGAGCAGTACTTC
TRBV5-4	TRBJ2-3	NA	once	CASSPQYGADTQYF	TGTGCCAGCAGCCCGCAGTACGGGGCAGATACGCAGTATTTT
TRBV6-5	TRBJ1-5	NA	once	CASKSYSNQPQHF	TGTGCCAGCAAAAGCTATAGCAATCAGCCCCAGCATTTT
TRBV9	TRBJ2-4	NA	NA	CASSSGQKKNIQYF	TGTGCCAGCAGCTCCGGACAGAAAAAAAACATTCAGTACTTC